This passage covers 8 T cell receptor beta chains from one sample sequenced in a study of blood T cell repertoires in COVID-19. Using immunoSEQ multiplex PCR, the repertoire was profiled, and TCRdb retains in-frame clones only, with some absent. This table holds fewer than 300,000 clones, about four fifths found once. Sequenced input: peripheral blood. These receptors were obtained from a woman aged 18-30 years with acute or convalescent COVID-19.

This sequence joins TRBV6-2 or TRBV6-3 and TRBJ2-7; 8 bases match TRBD1. Trimming removed 1 base from V and 7 bases from J; junction bases left unmatched: 6. This CDR3 spans 14 amino acids. The germline gives CDR1 MNHEY, CDR2 SVGEGT. The CDR3 reads CASSYWQGAGEQYF. CDR3 sequence (DNA): TGTGCCAGCAGTTACTGGCAGGGGGCCGGGGAGCAGTACTTC.

The chain uses TRBV7-2 and TRBJ1-5, with D unresolved. V was cut by 3 bases and J by 0 bases, with 6 bases left in between. There are 14 residues in the CDR3. Germline loops: CDR1 SGHTA, CDR2 FQGNSA. This chain's CDR3 is CASSFRDSNQPQHF. The CDR3 nucleotides read TGTGCCAGCAGCTTCCGGGATAGCAATCAGCCCCAGCATTTT. Together with reference TRBV7-2 and TRBJ1-5, the CDR3 gives the full variable domain: GAGVSQSPSNKVTEKGKDVELRCDPISGHTALYWYRQSLGQGLEFLIYFQGNSAPDKSGLPSDRFSAERTGGSVSTLTIQRTQQEDSAVYLCASSFRDSNQPQHFGDGTRLSIL.

This clone was recorded a few times. The chain joins TRBV7-9 to TRBJ1-1, with D unclear. The CDR3 totals 16 residues. The germline V gene encodes CDR1 SEHNR and CDR2 FQNEAQ (reference sequence). V was clipped by 4 bases and J by 0 bases, with 15 bases between them. The CDR3 loop is CASSSLRASMNTEAFF. CDR3 DNA sequence: TGTGCCAGCAGCTCCCTGAGAGCCTCCATGAACACTGAAGCTTTCTTT.

The V and J genes are TRBV28 and TRBJ2-3; D uncertain. V was cut by 6 bases and J by 0 bases, with 7 bases left in between. This CDR3 is built from 13 residues. Germline assignment: CDR1 MDHEN and CDR2 SYDVKM. CDR3 residues: CASSGDSTDTQYF. CDR3 bases: TGTGCCAGCAGCGGTGATAGCACAGATACGCAGTATTTT. Full variable domain (rest looked up from reference TRBV28 and TRBJ2-3): DVKVTQSSRYLVKRTGEKVFLECVQDMDHENMFWYRQDPGLGLRLIYFSYDVKMKEKGDIPEGYSVSREKKERFSLILESASTNQTSMYLCASSGDSTDTQYFGPGTRLTVL.

The chain carries TRBV5-1 and TRBJ2-7, with D possibly TRBD1 on 6 matching bases. V lost 0 bases and J lost 13, with 14 bases in between. The germline V gene has CDR1 SGHRS and CDR2 YFSETQ. The CDR3 extends over 12 amino acids. The CDR3 spells CASSLVGDISYF. In DNA form, the CDR3 reads TGCGCCAGCAGCTTGGTGGGGGACATAAGCTACTTC. The entire variable domain, with the rest obtained from reference TRBV5-1 and TRBJ2-7, is as follows: KAGVTQTPRYLIKTRGQQVTLSCSPISGHRSVSWYQQTPGQGLQFLFEYFSETQRNKGNFPGRFSGRQFSNSRSEMNVSTLELGDSALYLCASSLVGDISYFGPGTRLTVT.

This chain joins TRBV13 and TRBJ1-2; 7 positions match TRBD1. The germline V gene encodes CDR1 PRHDT and CDR2 FYEKMQ (reference sequence). The CDR3 sequence is 16 residues long. The ends lost 0 bases at V and 0 bases at J; junction bases unmatched: 4. The CDR3 here is CASSLGLTGPNYGYTF. The CDR3, as DNA: TGTGCCAGCAGCTTAGGCCTGACAGGGCCTAACTATGGCTACACCTTC.

V usage is TRBV4-3 and J usage is TRBJ1-4; D perhaps matches TRBD1 (6 bases). Germline-derived CDR1 and CDR2 are LGHNA and YSLEER. The CDR3 length is 15 residues. Trimming removed 0 bases at V and 5 bases at J, with 10 bases between. CDR3 in DNA: TGCGCCAGCAGCCAAGATGGACAGACGAATGAAAAACTGTTTTTT. Translating it yields CASSQDGQTNEKLFF.

The chain carries TRBV19 and TRBJ1-3; D may be TRBD1 (5 bases). Germline CDR1 and CDR2: LNHDA and SQIVND (reference sequence). The V gene lost 7 bases and the J gene lost 9 bases, with 19 bases spanning the gap. The CDR3 has 14 amino acids. CDR3 nucleotides: TGTGCCAGTATGAAGGTGGACGGGGGTAGCACCATATATTTT. Its protein is CASMKVDGGSTIYF.